This TCR beta chain was sequenced for a study of Tregs in tolerant kidney transplant recipients. Study results and caveats: Some patients' samples used different primers over time, so nucleotide sequences weren't comparable. The most relevant donor-specific Treg TCRbeta repertoire apparently came from expansion with activated donor B cells.

V dropped 4 bases and J dropped 4 bases, with 18 bases sitting between them. The CDR3 is 15 residues long. Germline values: CDR1 SGHRS, CDR2 YFSETQ. Details on this clone: The antigen remains unidentified.

Only in-frame clones appear in the TCRdb table, and some are missing; sequencing was by immunoSEQ multiplex PCR. Of approximately 69,000 clones listed, approximately 88% are singletons. The chain carries TRBV5-1 and TRBJ2-7; a weak D match, TRBD2 (6 bases). The sequenced sample was CD4+ T cells from blood, obtained before the transplant. The TCR was taken from a human donor who received a combined kidney and bone marrow transplant. The CDR3 region is CASSQTPGTEYEQYF. CDR3 nucleotides: TGCGCCAGCAGCCAAACTCCCGGGACTGAGTACGAGCAGTACTTC.